The clone carrying this T cell receptor beta chain was seen once. Germline lookup yields CDR1 MNHNY and CDR2 SVGAGI (reference sequence). V lost 6 bases to trimming and J lost 0 bases; unmatched junction nucleotides: 2. The CDR3 length is 15 residues. Per the authors' pipeline: Estimates of nucleated cell counts were drawn from the amplification of reference gene primers. The repertoire was sequenced with immunoSEQ multiplex PCR; TCRdb's copy has only in-frame clones and lacks some. D and trimming come from the DNA, and the V and J calls and clone size come from that table. The sample gives about 34,000 clones, about 75% of which show up once; roughly 14% is in the top ten. The data were obtained in a study of blood T cell repertoires in COVID-19.

The V and J genes are TRBV6-6 and TRBJ2-1; TRBD2 matches 10 bases. The specimen was peripheral blood. The TCR sequence derives from an elderly man with active or convalescent COVID-19. The DNA for the CDR3 is TGTGCCAGCAGGCCTAGCGGGAGCTCCTACAATGAGCAGTTCTTC. Amino acid sequence: CASRPSGSSYNEQFF.